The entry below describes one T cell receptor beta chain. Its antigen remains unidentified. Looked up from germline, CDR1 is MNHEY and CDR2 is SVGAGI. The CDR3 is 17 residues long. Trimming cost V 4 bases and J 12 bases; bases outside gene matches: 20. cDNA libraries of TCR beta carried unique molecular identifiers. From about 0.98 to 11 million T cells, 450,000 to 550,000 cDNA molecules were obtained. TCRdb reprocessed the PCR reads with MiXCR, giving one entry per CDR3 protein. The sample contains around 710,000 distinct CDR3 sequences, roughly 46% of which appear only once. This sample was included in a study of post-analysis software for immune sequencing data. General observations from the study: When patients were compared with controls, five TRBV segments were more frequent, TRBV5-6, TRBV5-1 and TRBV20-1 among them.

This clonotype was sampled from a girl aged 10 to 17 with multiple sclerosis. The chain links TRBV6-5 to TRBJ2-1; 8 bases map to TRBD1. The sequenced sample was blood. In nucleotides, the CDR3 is TGTGCCAGCAGTTCGCCAGGGGGCATTGGTCGTTCGAGAGGGCAGTTCTTC. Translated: CASSSPGGIGRSRGQFF.